This TCR beta chain derives from a study of CD8+ T cells in alopecia areata. For the study at large: Tofacitinib treatment spanned 6 to 18 months, with 6 months off drug afterward.

Trimming stripped 4 bases from V and 11 bases from J, with 12 bases between. The germline gives CDR1 SGHNT, CDR2 YYREEE (reference sequence). The CDR3 contains 12 residues. Treatment in this sample: oral pan-JAK inhibitor, 5-10 mg twice daily. General study results and limits: Amid tofacitinib therapy, many expanded lesional clones stayed present in scalp and blood.

A word on this clone: Its antigen is currently unknown.

cDNA prepared by RNA extraction and subsequent reverse transcription served as the template for sequencing. The assay was immunoSEQ multiplex PCR, and TCRdb's table has in-frame clones only and misses some. The sample includes about 270,000 clones, 60% of them seen just once. The input for sequencing was CD4+ T cells sorted from blood, taken at approximately week 52, from a patient treated with tofacitinib. The sequence was collected from a human donor with alopecia areata. The gene calls are TRBV5-4 and TRBJ1-4, with a weak D call TRBD1 (6 bases). The DNA for the CDR3 is TGTGCCAGCAGCCTCGGGGGGGGCAAACTGTTTTTT. This encodes CASSLGGGKLFF.